Below, one T cell receptor beta chain is given with its context. Germline trimming cut 3 bases from V and 5 bases from J; bases unmatched to any gene: 20. The length of the CDR3 is 18 residues. CDR1 SQVTM and CDR2 ANQGSEA come from the germline V gene. The source of the sample is a study of CD8 T cells in Susac syndrome. Reverse transcription used roughly 0.5 to 1 ug RNA and random hexamers. The TCR beta CDR3 was amplified by immunoSEQ multiplex PCR across 54 Vbeta, 13 Jbeta. TCRdb passed the immunoSEQ multiplex PCR reads through MiXCR, listing each CDR3 protein once. This table holds 120,000 or so distinct CDR3 sequences, 90% to 95% found once. Peripheral blood CD8+ and CD4+ T cells were profiled by TCR beta sequencing. In contrast to the negatively isolated CD8+ and CD4+ T cells, TEMRA cells were FACS-enriched.

This receptor was obtained from a human donor in good health. The genes are TRBV29-1 and TRBJ2-7; 9 bases fit TRBD2. Sequenced material: CD4+ T cells from PBMCs. DNA of the CDR3: TGCAGCGTTGAGAAGATAGGGTCTATTGCGGGAGGGAGGAACGAGCAGTACTTC. Translated: CSVEKIGSIAGGRNEQYF.